This T cell receptor (beta chain) was identified in a study of blood T cell repertoires in COVID-19. Study as a whole: The samples span acute and convalescent COVID-19 from the United States, Italy and Spain. T cells, B-cell-depleted T cells, or PBMCs provided the cDNA or gDNA that served as material.

The V gene's germline CDR1 is MNHEY and CDR2 SMNVEV (reference sequence). This CDR3 region has 12 residues. V dropped 3 bases and J dropped 8 bases, with 10 bases sitting between them. Original handling: The authors estimated nucleated cell counts from reference gene primer amplification. The table came from immunoSEQ multiplex PCR; TCRdb's copy has only in-frame clones and leaves some out. V and J calls and clone size come straight from that table; D and trimming were deduced from the DNA. Among over 200,000 clones, roughly 88% were seen once, and the ten largest hold more than 1.4%. This clonotype originated in a man aged 18 to 30 with active or convalescent COVID-19. Sequenced: peripheral blood. This chain uses TRBV27 with TRBJ1-2; weak D call: TRBD1 (6 bases). CDR3 in amino acids: CASSFRGGGYTF. DNA of the CDR3: TGTGCCAGCAGTTTCAGGGGTGGCGGCTACACCTTC.